The sequence of this T cell receptor (beta chain) was determined in a study of blood T cell repertoires in COVID-19. Here immunoSEQ multiplex PCR was the method, and the copy in TCRdb shows in-frame clones only, minus some. The profile shows some 240,000 clones, approximately 89% of them singletons. Membership in each cohort depended on participant-reported clinical history. The germline V gene encodes CDR1 LNHNV and CDR2 YYDKDF (reference sequence). The V end was cut by 0 bases, the J end by 4 bases, with 10 bases between. The CDR3 runs to 15 residues. The chain employs TRBV15 and TRBJ1-3, with a tentative D call TRBD1 (5 bases). Sequencing was carried out using PBMCs or T cells enriched from blood (not recorded which). The sequence was obtained from a woman in her 40s who had been exposed to COVID-19. CDR3 coding DNA: TGTGCCACCAGCAGAGATTCCGCAGGGGGAAACACCATATATTTT. As protein: CATSRDSAGGNTIYF.